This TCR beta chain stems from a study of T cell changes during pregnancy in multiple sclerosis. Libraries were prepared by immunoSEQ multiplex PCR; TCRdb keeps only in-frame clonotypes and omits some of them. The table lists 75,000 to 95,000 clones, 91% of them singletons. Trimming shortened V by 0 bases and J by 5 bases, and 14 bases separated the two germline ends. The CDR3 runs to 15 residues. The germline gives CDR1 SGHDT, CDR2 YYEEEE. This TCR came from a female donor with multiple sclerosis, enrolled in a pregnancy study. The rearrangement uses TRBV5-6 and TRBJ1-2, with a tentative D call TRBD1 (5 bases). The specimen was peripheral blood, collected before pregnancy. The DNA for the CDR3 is TGTGCCAGCAGCTTGGGGAGGGGAAGTCTGTATGGCTACACCTTC. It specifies CASSLGRGSLYGYTF.